This T cell receptor (beta chain) is drawn from a study of T cell repertoires in cytomegalovirus infection. At the level of the study: Shared public TCR beta signatures pointed to both CMV infection and a matching HLA type.

On this clonotype: Its target is not known.

TCRdb redid the calling of the reads with MiXCR, one entry per CDR3 protein. Among under 200,000 distinct CDR3 sequences listed, about a fifth were seen once. CDR1 MGHRA and CDR2 YSYEKL come from the germline V gene. J gave up 3 bases and V 3 bases, and 4 bases lay outside the gene matches. CDR3 length equals 16 residues. Study-wide results and caveats: Pooled public TCR beta family frequency picked out CMV carriers with the relevant HLA. Clonotypes of TCR beta that were HLA-C-restricted and CMV-specific dominated the ex vivo response.

This chain uses TRBV4-1 with TRBJ2-3; 12 bases map to TRBD1. This receptor was identified in a human donor in good health (CMV status not recorded). Some clones in this sample may be carry-over from other donors' samples. Sequenced material: CD8+ T cells from cultured PBMCs, taken from culture after CMV antigen stimulation. The CDR3, as DNA: TGCGCCAGCAGCCATCCGGGACAGGGGGCGACAGATACGCAGTATTTT. It yields the protein CASSHPGQGATDTQYF.